This T cell receptor (beta chain) was retrieved from a study of T cells in Graves' hyperthyroidism and ophthalmopathy. The CDR3 contains 14 residues. V was shortened by 0 bases and J by 6 bases, with 9 bases between the two germline ends. Germline loops: CDR1 MNHEY, CDR2 SMNVEV (reference sequence). It was RNA transcripts that yielded the amplified TCR beta CDR3 regions. With the HTBI primer set, the TCR CDR3 went through a first round of RT-PCR. TCRdb fed the multiplex PCR reads into MiXCR, producing one record per CDR3 protein. The sample carries about 380,000 distinct CDR3 sequences, 18% recorded once.

The rearrangement links TRBV27 to TRBJ1-5; maybe TRBD1 (5 bases). This TCR was recovered from a man aged 18 to 35 with Graves' ophthalmopathy. Sequenced input: blood. The CDR3 sequence is CASSLSGGAQPQHF. CDR3 sequence (DNA): TGTGCCAGCAGTTTATCGGGCGGGGCTCAGCCCCAGCATTTT.